The 20 T cell receptor beta chains presented below share a single source sample, sequenced in a study of blood T cell repertoires in COVID-19. Some clones are missing from TCRdb's copy, which holds only in-frame ones; the method was immunoSEQ multiplex PCR. This table has about 210,000 clones, about nine tenths appearing once. Specimen: PBMCs or T cells enriched from blood (not recorded which). These receptors all come from a man aged 25-45 years in a cohort exposed to, infected with or recovered from COVID-19 (not recorded which).

In its sample, this clone was seen once. The chain carries TRBV7-3 and TRBJ2-1; 8 bases agree with TRBD2. The CDR3 has 16 residues. Per the germline V gene, CDR1 is SGHTA and CDR2 is FQGTGA. Trimming cost V 5 bases and J 2 bases; bases outside gene matches: 8. CDR3 protein: CASSHLAGSAYNEQFF. As DNA, the CDR3 is TGTGCCAGCAGCCATTTAGCGGGGAGCGCCTACAATGAGCAGTTCTTC.

This CDR3 reads CASSLDSYSNQPQHF. The DNA of the CDR3 is TGCGCCAGCAGCTTGGACAGTTATAGCAATCAGCCCCAGCATTTT. The J gene is TRBJ1-5, the V gene TRBV5-1, with no clear D. CDR3 length equals 15 residues. Trimming removed 0 bases at V and 0 bases at J, with 7 bases between. CDR1 is SGHRS, CDR2 YFSETQ, per germline.

The chain couples TRBV27 to TRBJ1-5, with 7 bases fitting TRBD1. Per the germline V gene, CDR1 is MNHEY and CDR2 is SMNVEV (reference sequence). V gave up 2 bases and J gave up 6 bases; unmatched junction bases: 7. This CDR3 is 15 amino acids long. The CDR3 here is CASSLGGTGAQPQHF. The CDR3 bases are TGTGCCAGCAGTTTAGGCGGAACAGGGGCTCAGCCCCAGCATTTT.

A note on this clone: Other DNA sequences in the sample encode the same CDR3. J is TRBJ2-3 and V is TRBV3-1 (or the pseudogene TRBV3-2); no firm D call. Trimming removed 3 bases from V and 6 bases from J, with 4 bases in between. Germline assignment: CDR1 LGHDT and CDR2 YNNKEL (reference sequence). This CDR3 contains 11 residues. The CDR3 DNA sequence: TGTGCCAGCAGCCAGAGGGATACGCAGTATTTT. This codes for CASSQRDTQYF.

The rearrangement joins TRBV5-3 to TRBJ2-3, with D possibly being TRBD2 (5 bases). TRBV5-3 belongs to the ORF category, with a function that is uncertain. This CDR3 has 13 residues. The ends were cut back, 6 bases at V and 2 bases at J, with 10 bases in the middle. CDR3 sequence: CARTSGFTDTQYF. The CDR3, as DNA: TGTGCCAGAACCTCGGGGTTCACAGATACGCAGTATTTT.

The chain employs TRBV5-1 and TRBJ1-5, with 9 nucleotides matching TRBD1. J was trimmed by 6 bases and V by 7 bases; bases with no gene match: 20. This CDR3 has 18 residues. Looked up from germline, CDR1 is SGHRS and CDR2 is YFSETQ. CDR3 residues: CASGRQGDVLYSGQPQHF. Here the CDR3 DNA reads TGCGCCAGCGGTCGACAGGGGGATGTGTTGTATAGCGGTCAGCCCCAGCATTTT.

CDR3 region: CSGRQKVNTEAFF. DNA for the CDR3: TGCAGCGGTAGACAGAAAGTGAACACTGAAGCTTTCTTT. This chain links TRBV29-1 with TRBJ1-1, with a tentative D call TRBD1 (5 bases). The CDR3 is made up of 13 amino acids. V was pared by 7 bases and J by 0 bases, with 12 bases between. In germline, CDR1 is SQVTM, CDR2 ANQGSEA.

The chain combines TRBV29-1 with TRBJ1-2; D perhaps matches TRBD1 (5 bases). This CDR3 is 13 amino acids long. Germline V gene data show CDR1 as SQVTM and CDR2 as ANQGSEA. V shed 5 bases and J shed 0 bases, with 10 bases lying between them. CDR3 DNA: TGCAGCGTTTTAGACAGATCTAACTATGGCTACACCTTC. This sequence encodes CSVLDRSNYGYTF.

The chain links TRBV27 to TRBJ2-1; 13 nucleotides align to TRBD2. The CDR3 consists of 18 residues. V dropped 4 bases and J dropped 3; count of bases not matched to a gene: 9. Germline CDR1 is MNHEY and CDR2 is SMNVEV (reference sequence). CDR3 nucleotides: TGTGCCAGCAGTTCGCCCGGGACTAGCGGGACGGTCTACAATGAGCAGTTCTTC. The encoded protein is CASSSPGTSGTVYNEQFF.

J is TRBJ1-5 and V is TRBV28; the match to TRBD1 covers 8 bases. The V gene end was trimmed by 2 bases and the J gene end by 7 bases; junction bases not matched to a gene: 7. From germline, CDR1 is MDHEN and CDR2 SYDVKM. CDR3 length: 15 residues. The CDR3 reads CASSLVARGQQPQHF. Written as DNA, the CDR3 is TGTGCCAGCAGTTTAGTGGCCAGGGGGCAGCAGCCCCAGCATTTT.

The genes are TRBV5-1 and TRBJ1-1, with TRBD1 matching over 7 bases. V trimming: 3 bases; J trimming: 4 bases; junction bases outside the gene matches: 6. This CDR3 has 14 amino acids. Germline V gives CDR1 SGHRS, CDR2 YFSETQ. The CDR3 coding sequence is TGCGCCAGCAGCTGGCAGGGGGATAGCACTGAAGCTTTCTTT. Its translation: CASSWQGDSTEAFF.

This clone came up once. The chain combines TRBV13 with TRBJ2-1; weak D call: TRBD2 (6 bases). The length of the CDR3 is 13 residues. Germline V lookup: CDR1 PRHDT, CDR2 FYEKMQ (reference sequence). The ends were cut back, 2 bases at V and 6 bases at J, with 8 bases in the middle. CDR3 DNA sequence: TGTGCCAGCAGCTTATTGGGGGGCAATGAGCAGTTCTTC. Amino acids: CASSLLGGNEQFF.

V usage is TRBV19 and J usage is TRBJ1-4; 9 positions agree with TRBD1. The CDR3 spans 17 residues. The trim removed 9 bases at V and 0 bases at J, leaving 11 bases unmatched. CDR1 and CDR2 from the germline V gene are LNHDA and SQIVND (reference sequence). In DNA form, the CDR3 reads TGTGCCAGCCCCGGGACAGGGCGAACCGCAACTAATGAAAAACTGTTTTTT. This codes for CASPGTGRTATNEKLFF.

This clone was counted ten times or more. The chain recombines TRBV28 with TRBJ2-4; D not certain. The CDR3 is made up of 18 amino acids. Trimming removed 5 bases from V and 0 bases from J, with 20 bases in between. Germline V gene sequence: CDR1 MDHEN, CDR2 SYDVKM. CDR3 coding DNA: TGTGCCAGCAGTAACCCCGGCGGCGTTGGATTAGCCAAAAACATTCAGTACTTC. Translating gives CASSNPGGVGLAKNIQYF.

The chain employs TRBV5-6 and TRBJ1-2; 9 bases map to TRBD1. The germline gives CDR1 SGHDT, CDR2 YYEEEE. The junction had 9 bases not matched to a gene; V was cut back by 4 bases and J by 2 bases. The CDR3 runs to 16 residues. The DNA for the CDR3 is TGTGCCAGCAGCCTTGGGACAGGGAGGGCAAACTATGGCTACACCTTC. Its protein is CASSLGTGRANYGYTF. The complete variable domain, with remaining parts taken from reference TRBV5-6 and TRBJ1-2, reads DAGVTQSPTHLIKTRGQQVTLRCSPKSGHDTVSWYQQALGQGPQFIFQYYEEEERQRGNFPDRFSGHQFPNYSSELNVNALLLGDSALYLCASSLGTGRANYGYTFGSGTRLTVV.

V usage is TRBV7-8 and J usage is TRBJ1-1; D may be TRBD1 (6 bases). The V gene lost 5 bases and the J gene lost 7 bases, with 11 bases spanning the gap. Germline lookup yields CDR1 SGHVS and CDR2 FQNEAQ. This CDR3 comprises 12 residues. CDR3 residues: CASSRDRSEAFF. The DNA of the CDR3 is TGTGCCAGCAGCCGAGACAGGAGTGAAGCTTTCTTT.

The rearrangement links TRBV7-9 to TRBJ2-1, with TRBD2 matching 9 bases. The CDR3 has 15 residues. Germline V gene lookup returns CDR1 SEHNR and CDR2 FQNEAQ (reference sequence). J lost 10 bases, V lost 1 base, and 8 bases had no gene match. CDR3 protein: CASSLGGRAEKEQFF. CDR3 in DNA: TGTGCCAGCAGCTTAGGCGGGAGGGCCGAGAAGGAGCAGTTCTTC.

For the CDR3, the DNA is TGTGCCAGCAGTTTATCCTGGGCAGGGGCTAGGTCTGGAAACACCATATATTTT. Amino acids: CASSLSWAGARSGNTIYF. The chain links TRBV28 to TRBJ1-3, with a weak D call TRBD1 (6 bases). V was cut by 1 base and J by 1 base, with 17 bases left in between. The CDR3 is 18 residues long. From germline, CDR1 is MDHEN and CDR2 SYDVKM.

About this clone itself: This CDR3 is also generated by other DNA sequences in the sample. The chain couples TRBV14 to TRBJ2-7, with a weak D call TRBD1 (5 bases). The CDR3 runs 12 residues. Trimming stripped 4 bases from V and 3 bases from J, with 7 bases between. Germline CDR1 and CDR2: SGHDN and FVKESK. CDR3 bases: TGTGCCAGCAGCCGGCAGGGCTACGAGCAGTACTTC. This encodes CASSRQGYEQYF.

This rearrangement joins TRBV5-4 to TRBJ2-7, with 9 positions matching TRBD1. The ends lost 2 bases at V and 0 bases at J; junction bases unmatched: 6. This CDR3 is built from 16 residues. Per germline, CDR1 SGHNT and CDR2 YYREEE (reference sequence). CDR3 in amino acids: CASSFAGTGSSYEQYF. DNA of the CDR3: TGTGCCAGCAGCTTCGCCGGGACAGGGAGCTCCTACGAGCAGTACTTC.